This T cell receptor (beta chain) was observed in a study of blood T cell repertoires in COVID-19. On the study more broadly: The origin of the acute and convalescent COVID-19 samples was the United States, Italy and Spain. The cDNA or gDNA used as material had been derived from T cells, B-cell-depleted T cells, or PBMCs.

TCRdb keeps only in-frame clones here, not all; method: immunoSEQ multiplex PCR. The table lists fewer than 200,000 clones, 82% of them singletons. The Seattle site enrolled patients during active infection and followed them longitudinally. Germline values: CDR1 SGDLS, CDR2 YYNGEE. There are 15 residues in the CDR3. V lost 4 bases and J 1 base, leaving 14 bases between the germline ends. Sequenced material: peripheral blood. This TCR was recovered from a woman aged 35 to 49 with COVID-19, enrolled during active disease. V is TRBV9 and J is TRBJ1-1, with no clear D. The CDR3, as DNA: TGTGCCAGCAGCTCCTCGGGAGTAACGAACACTGAAGCTTTCTTT. It is translated as CASSSSGVTNTEAFF.